Given below is one T cell receptor (beta chain) in context. The sample comes from a study of radiation and T cells in renal cell carcinoma. The CDR3 length is 14 residues. Germline V lookup: CDR1 SGHTA, CDR2 FQGNSA. V dropped 7 bases and J dropped 1 base, with 12 bases sitting between them. Time point meaning: blood 2 weeks post-SBRT. Treatment: 15 Gy SBRT to primary tumor, nephrectomy 4 weeks later. The patient's renal cell carcinoma had clear cell pathology. Generated by immunoSEQ multiplex PCR, the TCRdb table keeps only in-frame clones and is missing some. The sample records tens of thousands of clones, about 80% being singletons.

The specimen comprised blood, sampled from a patient whose treatment included radiotherapy and nephrectomy. The chain has TRBV7-2 and TRBJ2-3, with D possibly TRBD1 on 6 matching bases. The receptor was isolated from a woman aged 70-85 years with renal cell carcinoma. CDR3 loop: CASNRVPGTDTQYF. DNA of the CDR3: TGTGCCAGCAACAGGGTCCCCGGCACAGATACGCAGTATTTT.